This TCR beta chain is from a study of CD4 T cells in relation to SARS-CoV-2 and coronaviruses. Clones were sequenced by immunoSEQ multiplex PCR, and TCRdb holds only the in-frame ones, with some missing. The table records about 29,000 clones, roughly four fifths of them present only once. Before the COVID-19 pandemic, during about 2010-2018, CD4+ T cells were taken from unexposed donors. The cells were cultured for over eight days before CD4+ T cells were isolated. Comment on this clone: Antigen: not known.

This CDR3 region has 15 residues. V was cut by 6 bases and J by 4 bases, with 16 bases left in between. Germline CDR1 and CDR2: SGHRS and YFSETQ. The gene calls are TRBV5-1 and TRBJ2-2; D might be TRBD1 or TRBD2, each matching 5 bases. This sequence originates from a human donor in good health. The specimen was CD4+ T cells from PBMCs, cultured in vitro. This chain's CDR3 is CASTEGPTFTGELFF. In DNA form, the CDR3 reads TGCGCCAGCACCGAGGGGCCTACCTTCACCGGGGAGCTGTTTTTT.